Listed below are T cell receptor beta chains from one sample, sequenced in a study of blood T cell repertoires in COVID-19. Only in-frame clones appear in the TCRdb table, and some are missing; sequencing was by immunoSEQ multiplex PCR. Of over 300,000 clones in the sample, almost 90% were seen once. The sequenced sample was peripheral blood. The receptors shown here come from a man between 18 and 29 years old with active or convalescent COVID-19. CDR3s include the opening cysteine and the closing phenylalanine or tryptophan. D genes are given only for firm matches. Part of the rows lack a size; the others show once, few, many or a class for expanded clones.

V gene	J gene	clone size	D gene	CDR3 length	CDR3 DNA	CDR3 protein
TRBV7-8	TRBJ2-7	NA	TRBD2	15	TGTGCCAGCAGCTTAGGGACTAGCGGACAATACGAGCAGTACTTC	CASSLGTSGQYEQYF
TRBV13	TRBJ2-2	once	TRBD1	14	TGTGCCAGCAGCCTCGGACAGGGGGTCGGGGAGCTGTTTTTT	CASSLGQGVGELFF
TRBV18	TRBJ1-6	NA	NA	14	TGTGCCAGCTCACCGGATAGGGGCAATTCACCCCTCCACTTT	CASSPDRGNSPLHF
TRBV28	TRBJ2-5	NA	TRBD2	15	TGTGCCAGCAGTTTGGGGACTAGCGGCAAAGAGACCCAGTACTTC	CASSLGTSGKETQYF
TRBV9	TRBJ2-5	NA	NA	15	TGTGCCAGCAGCGTAGGCCTAGCAGACCAAGAGACCCAGTACTTC	CASSVGLADQETQYF
TRBV6-5	TRBJ2-2	NA	NA	15	TGTGCCAGCAGACCCCTGGGGCAGGGGTACGGGGAGCTGTTTTTT	CASRPLGQGYGELFF
TRBV29-1	TRBJ2-7	NA	TRBD2	15	TGCAGCGTTGAAGCTCCTAGCGGGGGATCCTACGAGCAGTACTTC	CSVEAPSGGSYEQYF
TRBV19	TRBJ1-2	once	TRBD1	17	TGTGCCAGTAATCCCCTTTTGGGCAGGGGGTCGGTGGACGGCTACACCTTC	CASNPLLGRGSVDGYTF
TRBV5-6	TRBJ1-3	NA	NA	15	TGTGCCAGCAGCTTGGTACCGGCGGCTGGAAACACCATATATTTT	CASSLVPAAGNTIYF
TRBV3-1/TRBV3-2	TRBJ2-5	NA	NA	10	TGTGCCAGCAGCCAAGAAGCTCAGTACTTC	CASSQEAQYF
TRBV5-6	TRBJ2-2	NA	NA	14	TGTGCCAGCAGTTACGACAGGACTACCGGGGAGCTGTTTTTT	CASSYDRTTGELFF
TRBV6-1	TRBJ2-3	NA	TRBD2	15	TGTGCCAGCAGTGATCGGGGCGGGGGGACAGATACGCAGTATTTT	CASSDRGGGTDTQYF
TRBV11-3	TRBJ2-2	NA	NA	16	TGTGCCAGCAGCCAATCAGGGTCTACGTACACCGGGGAGCTGTTTTTT	CASSQSGSTYTGELFF
TRBV28	TRBJ2-7	once	NA	14	TGTGCCAGCAGTAGCGGAGCGGAGGCCTACGAGCAGTACTTC	CASSSGAEAYEQYF
TRBV7-9	TRBJ2-7	NA	NA	14	TGTGCCAGCAGACCCCGACTCAGTACCTACGAGCAGTACTTC	CASRPRLSTYEQYF
TRBV5-1	TRBJ1-1	NA	TRBD1	16	TGCGCCAGCAGCTTGGTGGGCAGGGGGCGGATCACTGAAGCTTTCTTT	CASSLVGRGRITEAFF
TRBV3-1/TRBV3-2	TRBJ1-5	NA	NA	13	TGTGCCAGCAGCGGACTGGTCAATCAGCCCCAGCATTTT	CASSGLVNQPQHF
TRBV30	TRBJ2-1	NA	NA	12	TGTGCCTGGAGTTTTAGATACAATGAGCAGTTCTTC	CAWSFRYNEQFF
TRBV7-2	TRBJ1-6	NA	NA	15	TGTGCCAGCAGCCCTGACACATTCTATAATTCACCCCTCCACTTT	CASSPDTFYNSPLHF
TRBV5-1	TRBJ1-1	NA	TRBD1	15	TGCGCCAGCAGCCCGGGACAGGGATTGAACACTGAAGCTTTCTTT	CASSPGQGLNTEAFF
TRBV5-1	TRBJ1-1	NA	NA	16	TGCGCCAGCAGCTTAACAGGCCGATCGATGAACACTGAAGCTTTCTTT	CASSLTGRSMNTEAFF
TRBV7-8	TRBJ1-1	NA	NA	15	TGTGCCAGCAGCCCTTCTGCGGCACAGAACACTGAAGCTTTCTTT	CASSPSAAQNTEAFF
TRBV5-1	TRBJ1-1	NA	NA	14	TGCGCCAGCAGAACCACAGGGAGTCACACTGAAGCTTTCTTT	CASRTTGSHTEAFF
TRBV19	TRBJ2-5	NA	TRBD1	15	TGTGCCAGTAGTACCTCGGACAGGGGCACCGAGACCCAGTACTTC	CASSTSDRGTETQYF
TRBV9	TRBJ2-3	NA	NA	14	TGTGCCAGCAGCCCAAACACAAACACAGATACGCAGTATTTT	CASSPNTNTDTQYF
TRBV24-1	TRBJ2-2	NA	TRBD1	16	TGTGCCACCGGCCCCCCAGGGGGCGTTGACACCGGGGAGCTGTTTTTT	CATGPPGGVDTGELFF
TRBV27	TRBJ2-7	NA	TRBD1	14	TGTGCCAGCAGTATTCAGGGGGAGTTATACGAGCAGTACTTC	CASSIQGELYEQYF
TRBV19	TRBJ1-1	once	NA	17	TGTGCCAGTAGTATCGCGGGGTCGGGATCTGTAGACACTGAAGCTTTCTTT	CASSIAGSGSVDTEAFF
TRBV24-1	TRBJ2-1	NA	TRBD2	13	TGTGCCACCAGTCCGATGACTAGCGGGGCCCGGTTCTTC	CATSPMTSGARFF
TRBV6-5	TRBJ1-1	NA	NA	12	TGTGCCAGCACGGCGGCGAACACTGAAGCTTTCTTT	CASTAANTEAFF
TRBV6-5	TRBJ2-1	NA	TRBD2	14	TGTGCCAGCAGCTCCGGGACTAGCGGGAAAGAGCAGTTCTTC	CASSSGTSGKEQFF
TRBV10-3	TRBJ2-7	once	NA	14	TGTGCCATCAGTGGAGACCTCCAGGGGACCGAGCAGTACTTC	CAISGDLQGTEQYF
TRBV3-1/TRBV3-2	TRBJ1-6	NA	NA	13	TGTGCCAGCAGAGACTGGTTGCATTCACCCCTCCACTTT	CASRDWLHSPLHF
TRBV12-3/TRBV12-4	TRBJ1-1	few	NA	12	TGTGCCAGCAGTCCCGGGGACACTGAAGCTTTCTTT	CASSPGDTEAFF
TRBV5-6	TRBJ1-2	NA	NA	15	TGTGCCAGCAGCTTGAGTCCCCAGGGAAGGTATGGCTACACCTTC	CASSLSPQGRYGYTF
TRBV28	TRBJ2-4	NA	TRBD2	16	TGTGCCAGCAGTTCCCCGGGGGGGATAGCCAAAAACATTCAGTACTTC	CASSSPGGIAKNIQYF
TRBV9	TRBJ2-2	NA	TRBD1	16	TGTGCCAGCAGCGTAGCAGGGGGCAGATACACCGGGGAGCTGTTTTTT	CASSVAGGRYTGELFF
TRBV3-1/TRBV3-2	TRBJ1-3	once	NA	15	TGTGCCAGCAGCCAGCCAGCGGAGGCTGGAAACACCATATATTTT	CASSQPAEAGNTIYF
TRBV2	TRBJ1-5	once	NA	16	TGTGCCAGCAGTGAATGGGCAGGGGTTGACAATCAGCCCCAGCATTTT	CASSEWAGVDNQPQHF
TRBV25-1	TRBJ2-6	once	TRBD1	17	TGTGCCAGCAGTCGACAGGGCGCCGGGCCTGGGGCCAACGTGCTGACTTTC	CASSRQGAGPGANVLTF
TRBV4-1	TRBJ1-2	few	TRBD1	16	TGCGCCAGCAGCCGCCTATGGGGCAGGGGGCCCTATGGCTACACCTTC	CASSRLWGRGPYGYTF
TRBV18	TRBJ2-3	NA	TRBD1	15	TGTGCCAGCTCACCCGGGACAGCTAGCACAGATACGCAGTATTTT	CASSPGTASTDTQYF